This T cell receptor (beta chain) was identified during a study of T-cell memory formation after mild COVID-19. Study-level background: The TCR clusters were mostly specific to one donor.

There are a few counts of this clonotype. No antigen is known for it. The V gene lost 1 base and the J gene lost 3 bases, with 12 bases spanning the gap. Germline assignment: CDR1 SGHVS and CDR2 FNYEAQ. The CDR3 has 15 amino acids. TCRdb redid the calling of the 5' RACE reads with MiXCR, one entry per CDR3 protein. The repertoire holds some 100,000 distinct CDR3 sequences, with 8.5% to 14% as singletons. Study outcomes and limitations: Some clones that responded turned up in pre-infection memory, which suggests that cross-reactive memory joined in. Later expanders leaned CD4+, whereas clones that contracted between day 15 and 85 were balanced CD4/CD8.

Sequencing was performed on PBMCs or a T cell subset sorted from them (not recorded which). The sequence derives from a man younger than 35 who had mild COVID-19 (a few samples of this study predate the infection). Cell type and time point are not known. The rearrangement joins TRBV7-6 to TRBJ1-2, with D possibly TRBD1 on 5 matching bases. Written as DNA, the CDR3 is TGTGCCAGCAGCTTAGACCGGGGCTCCTACTATGGCTACACCTTC. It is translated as CASSLDRGSYYGYTF.